A single sample is the source of the 21 T cell receptor beta chains below, sequenced in a study of CD8 T cells in Susac syndrome. A quantity of about 0.5 to 1 ug RNA underwent reverse transcription using random hexamers. TCRdb re-called the immunoSEQ multiplex PCR reads with MiXCR, one entry per CDR3 protein. The table has approximately 80,000 distinct CDR3 sequences, around 94% seen once. The sample comprised CD8+ T cells from PBMCs. These receptors were obtained from a human donor with Susac syndrome.

The V gene is TRBV7-9, the J gene TRBJ1-2; D is perhaps TRBD1 (5 bases). Looked up from germline, CDR1 is SEHNR and CDR2 is FQNEAQ (reference sequence). Trimming removed 7 bases from V and 4 bases from J, with 19 bases in between. The CDR3 sequence is 15 residues long. CDR3: CASIESSGERYGYTF. CDR3 bases: TGTGCCAGCATCGAATCCTCGGGGGAGCGCTATGGCTACACCTTC.

The chain couples TRBV7-9 to TRBJ1-2; tentative D call: TRBD1 (5 bases). The CDR3 has 14 residues. Germline assignment: CDR1 SEHNR and CDR2 FQNEAQ (reference sequence). Trimming removed 3 bases from V and 2 bases from J, with 10 bases in between. The CDR3, as DNA: TGTGCCAGCAGCTTGGGGGTCGGAAACTATGGCTACACCTTC. Protein: CASSLGVGNYGYTF.

V is TRBV5-6 and J is TRBJ2-1; maybe TRBD2 (5 bases). CDR3 size: 12 residues. The germline CDR1 and CDR2 sequences are SGHDT and YYEEEE. V was shortened by 2 bases and J by 10 bases, with 10 bases between the two germline ends. Here the CDR3 reads CASSFGVVEQFF. For the CDR3, the DNA is TGTGCCAGCAGCTTCGGGGTAGTGGAGCAGTTCTTC. Based on the CDR3 plus reference TRBV5-6 and TRBJ2-1, the full variable domain is DAGVTQSPTHLIKTRGQQVTLRCSPKSGHDTVSWYQQALGQGPQFIFQYYEEEERQRGNFPDRFSGHQFPNYSSELNVNALLLGDSALYLCASSFGVVEQFFGPGTRLTVL.

This chain links TRBV13 with TRBJ2-1, with 9 bases identical to TRBD1. Germline loops: CDR1 PRHDT, CDR2 FYEKMQ (reference sequence). There are 15 residues in the CDR3. J gave up 6 bases and V 5 bases, and 8 bases lay outside the gene matches. The CDR3 is CASSGTGPTPNEQFF. CDR3 sequence (DNA): TGTGCCAGCAGCGGGACAGGGCCTACCCCCAATGAGCAGTTCTTC.

On this clonotype itself: The junction departs from germline at one end; a sequencing error may be responsible. The J gene is TRBJ2-7, the V gene TRBV20-1, with D possibly matching TRBD2 (6 bases). Looked up from germline, CDR1 is DFQATT and CDR2 is SNEGSKA (reference sequence). This CDR3 contains 15 residues. This CDR3 is CSAGDRDWITYEQYF. The CDR3 DNA reads TGCAGTGCTGGAGACCGGGACTGGATAACCTACGAGCAGTACTTC.

This chain joins TRBV24-1 and TRBJ2-1; no firm D call. The germline V and J ends were trimmed by 3 bases and 8 bases, with 4 bases remaining between them. Germline V gives CDR1 KGHDR, CDR2 SFDVKD. This CDR3 has 11 residues. The CDR3 region is CATSDGYEQFF. Here the CDR3 DNA reads TGTGCCACCAGTGATGGGTATGAGCAGTTCTTC.

The chain employs TRBV7-2 and TRBJ2-5; no firm D call. V lost 6 bases and J lost 2, with 19 bases in between. CDR3 size: 16 residues. Germline V gives CDR1 SGHTA, CDR2 FQGNSA. The CDR3 is CASSSNGFDGQETQYF. CDR3 bases: TGTGCCAGCAGTTCTAATGGGTTTGACGGACAAGAGACCCAGTACTTC. The whole variable domain, remainder taken from reference TRBV7-2 and TRBJ2-5, is GAGVSQSPSNKVTEKGKDVELRCDPISGHTALYWYRQSLGQGLEFLIYFQGNSAPDKSGLPSDRFSAERTGGSVSTLTIQRTQQEDSAVYLCASSSNGFDGQETQYFGPGTRLLVL.

V usage is TRBV11-2 and J usage is TRBJ2-5; a possible D gene is TRBD1 (6 bases). V was shortened by 5 bases and J by 1 base, with 14 bases between the two germline ends. The CDR3 spans 15 residues. Per the germline V gene, CDR1 is SGHAT and CDR2 is FQNNGV. The CDR3 nucleotides read TGTGCCAGCAGCGCATTTAAAGGGGGCCAAGAGACCCAGTACTTC. Its protein product is CASSAFKGGQETQYF.

The gene calls are TRBV30 and TRBJ1-1; unclear D gene. Germline V gives CDR1 GTSNPN, CDR2 SVGIG (reference sequence). Trimming removed 1 base from V and 1 base from J, with 10 bases in between. This CDR3 comprises 14 residues. The CDR3 loop is CAWSAPRGNTEAFF. As DNA, the CDR3 is TGTGCCTGGAGTGCGCCCCGGGGGAACACTGAAGCTTTCTTT.

V and J are TRBV5-1 and TRBJ1-1; 7 bases align to TRBD1. The CDR3 sequence is 14 residues long. Germline V gene data show CDR1 as SGHRS and CDR2 as YFSETQ. V gave up 0 bases and J gave up 7 bases; unmatched junction bases: 6. CDR3 DNA sequence: TGCGCCAGCAGCTTGGAACAGGGGCGGAGTGAAGCTTTCTTT. This gives the protein CASSLEQGRSEAFF.

The chain is built from TRBV25-1 and TRBJ2-5; D unresolved. Trimming took off 3 bases at V and 4 bases at J, with 9 bases between the two ends. The germline gives CDR1 MGHDK, CDR2 SYGVNS. The CDR3 runs 13 residues. CDR3 DNA sequence: TGTGCCAGCAGTGACTTGGGCGGAGAGACCCAGTACTTC. It codes for CASSDLGGETQYF.

The chain has TRBV30 and TRBJ2-3; the D is unclear. Germline V gene data show CDR1 as GTSNPN and CDR2 as SVGIG (reference sequence). V was trimmed by 4 bases and J by 0 bases, leaving 14 bases between them. This CDR3 is built from 15 residues. The CDR3 DNA follows: TGTGCCTGGACCCTCCGAGCACGAAGCACAGATACGCAGTATTTT. Its translation: CAWTLRARSTDTQYF.

This sequence joins TRBV10-3 and TRBJ2-1, with a tentative D call TRBD2 (6 bases). CDR1 and CDR2 from the germline V gene are ENHRY and SYGVKD. The V end was cut by 0 bases, the J end by 5 bases, with 14 bases between. CDR3 length equals 16 residues. CDR3 nucleotides: TGTGCCATCAGTGAGTCGGGGGAGGTAGTGGACAATGAGCAGTTCTTC. Encoded protein: CAISESGEVVDNEQFF.

The chain joins TRBV20-1 to TRBJ1-6, with D uncertain. Germline CDR1 and CDR2: DFQATT and SNEGSKA (reference sequence). This CDR3 contains 15 residues. Trimming cost V 0 bases and J 8 bases, with 14 bases left between them. The CDR3 DNA reads as TGCAGTGCTAGAGACAGAGGGCCCGGCGATTCACCCCTCCACTTT. Translating it yields CSARDRGPGDSPLHF.

The chain is built from TRBV9 and TRBJ2-3; 9 bases are shared with TRBD2. V was pared by 4 bases and J by 2 bases, with 8 bases of the junction left unmatched. The CDR3 loop spans 16 amino acids. Germline values: CDR1 SGDLS, CDR2 YYNGEE. CDR3 coding DNA: TGTGCCAGCAGCCCCCGAGCGGGGGGCGCCACAGATACGCAGTATTTT. It translates to CASSPRAGGATDTQYF. The full variable domain, in which reference TRBV9 and TRBJ2-3 provide the parts outside the CDR3, is DSGVTQTPKHLITATGQRVTLRCSPRSGDLSVYWYQQSLDQGLQFLIQYYNGEERAKGNILERFSAQQFPDLHSELNLSSLELGDSALYFCASSPRAGGATDTQYFGPGTRLTVL.

The chain links TRBV6-2 or TRBV6-3 to TRBJ2-5, with D unclear. Germline loops: CDR1 MNHEY, CDR2 SVGEGT. The CDR3 is 13 residues long. Trimming removed 2 bases from V and 5 bases from J, with 9 bases in between. The chain's CDR3 is CASSYGFMETQYF. CDR3 coding DNA: TGTGCCAGCAGTTACGGTTTCATGGAGACCCAGTACTTC.

The CDR3: CASSDPTQGISGANVLTF. In DNA form, the CDR3 reads TGTGCCAGCAGTGACCCAACGCAGGGTATCTCTGGGGCCAACGTCCTGACTTTC. V usage is TRBV6-4 and J usage is TRBJ2-6; D is possibly TRBD1 (5 bases). Germline V gene data show CDR1 as MRHNA and CDR2 as SNTAGT. With 2 bases removed from V and 0 bases from J, the gap between germline ends came to 14 bases. The CDR3 contains 18 residues.

This clonotype has a single count. The chain couples TRBV29-1 to TRBJ2-7, with a weak D call TRBD2 (6 bases). This CDR3 is 13 amino acids long. The V gene's germline CDR1 is SQVTM and CDR2 ANQGSEA. The germline V and J ends were trimmed by 2 bases and 2 bases, with 10 bases remaining between them. This CDR3 is CSVEIPGAYEQYF. CDR3 DNA sequence: TGCAGCGTTGAAATTCCGGGGGCCTACGAGCAGTACTTC.

J is TRBJ2-7 and V is TRBV4-1; D gene unclear. The germline V gene has CDR1 MGHRA and CDR2 YSYEKL. The V end lost 0 bases, the J end lost 3 bases, and 12 bases lay between the germline ends. There are 15 residues in the CDR3. In nucleotides, the CDR3 is TGCGCCAGCAGCCAAGATACAATGAGGCACTACGAGCAGTACTTC. Translation: CASSQDTMRHYEQYF.

The chain employs TRBV2 and TRBJ2-4; tentatively, D is TRBD2 (5 bases). V lost 0 bases, J lost 7 bases, and 13 bases lay in between. CDR1 is SNHLY, CDR2 FYNNEI, per germline. The CDR3 totals 15 residues. CDR3 DNA sequence: TGTGCCAGCAGTGAAGCGCCAATAGGCGGGAACATTCAGTACTTC. This gives the protein CASSEAPIGGNIQYF.

V and J are TRBV12-5 and TRBJ1-1; D gene unclear. V was clipped by 7 bases and J by 4 bases, with 7 bases between them. CDR1 LGHNT and CDR2 FRNRAP come from the germline V gene. This CDR3 contains 11 residues. As DNA, the CDR3 is TGTGCTAGTGCCCATAGCACTGAAGCTTTCTTT. As protein: CASAHSTEAFF. Using reference TRBV12-5 and TRBJ1-1 for the parts outside the CDR3, the full variable domain is DARVTQTPRHKVTEMGQEVTMRCQPILGHNTVFWYRQTMMQGLELLAYFRNRAPLDDSGMPKDRFSAEMPDATLATLKIQPSEPRDSAVYFCASAHSTEAFFGQGTRLTVV.